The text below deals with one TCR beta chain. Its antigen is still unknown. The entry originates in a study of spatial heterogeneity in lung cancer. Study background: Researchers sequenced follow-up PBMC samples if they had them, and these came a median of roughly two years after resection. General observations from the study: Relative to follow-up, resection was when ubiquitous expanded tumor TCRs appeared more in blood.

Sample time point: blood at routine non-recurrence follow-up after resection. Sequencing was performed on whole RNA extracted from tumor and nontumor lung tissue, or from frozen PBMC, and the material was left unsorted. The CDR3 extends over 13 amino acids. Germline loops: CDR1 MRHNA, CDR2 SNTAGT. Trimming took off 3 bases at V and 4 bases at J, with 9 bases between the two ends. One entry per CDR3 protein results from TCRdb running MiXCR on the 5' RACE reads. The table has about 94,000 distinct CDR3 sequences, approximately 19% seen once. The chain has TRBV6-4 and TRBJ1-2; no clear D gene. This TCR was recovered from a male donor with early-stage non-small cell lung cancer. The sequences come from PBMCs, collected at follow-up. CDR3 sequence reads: CASSEGPTYGYTF. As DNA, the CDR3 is TGTGCCAGCAGTGAAGGTCCCACCTATGGCTACACCTTC.